The rows below give T cell receptor beta chains drawn from one sample of a study of blood T cell repertoires in COVID-19. Assay used: immunoSEQ multiplex PCR; TCRdb lists only in-frame clones, some missing. The data hold hundreds of thousands of clones, with 86% observed a single time. Material for sequencing was peripheral blood. All receptors come from a woman aged 25 to 39 with active or convalescent COVID-19. The CDR3 runs from the conserved cysteine through the conserved F or W. A D gene is named only where the DNA matches it firmly. Clone size, where shown, is once, few, many, or a class for clones that have expanded.

d_call | cdr3_length | j_call | clone_size | v_call | cdr3_nt | cdr3_aa
TRBD1 | 17 | TRBJ1-4 | - | TRBV27 | TGTGCCAGCAGTTCCACGACAGGGGGGGTTTGGCCTGAAAAACTGTTTTTT | CASSSTTGGVWPEKLFF
TRBD1 | 15 | TRBJ1-2 | once | TRBV6-1 | TGTGCCAGCAGTGAACAGGGGGCCCGACCCTATGGCTACACCTTC | CASSEQGARPYGYTF
TRBD2 | 14 | TRBJ2-5 | - | TRBV3-1/TRBV3-2 | TGTGCCAGCAGCCATAGCGGGGTTGGGGAGACCCAGTACTTC | CASSHSGVGETQYF
TRBD1 | 14 | TRBJ2-6 | few | TRBV2 | TGTGCCAGCACCACAGGGGCTGGGGCCAACGTCCTGACTTTC | CASTTGAGANVLTF
TRBD2 | 16 | TRBJ2-1 | - | TRBV3-1/TRBV3-2 | TGTGCCAGCAGCCAAGCCGGGACTAGCGGGATCCCTAACCGGTTCTTC | CASSQAGTSGIPNRFF
TRBD1 | 14 | TRBJ1-5 | - | TRBV6-5 | TGTGCCAGCAGGCCCGGGACAGGCTATCAGCCCCAGCATTTT | CASRPGTGYQPQHF
TRBD1 | 14 | TRBJ2-1 | - | TRBV6-4 | TGTGCCAGCAGTTTGACAGGGGCTTACAATGAGCAGTTCTTC | CASSLTGAYNEQFF
TRBD2 | 18 | TRBJ2-3 | - | TRBV9 | TGTGCCAGCAGCGTGGGAATGGCTAGCGGGGGCAACACAGATACGCAGTATTTT | CASSVGMASGGNTDTQYF
TRBD1 | 14 | TRBJ2-3 | - | TRBV5-6 | TGTGCCAGCAGCCTACGACAGGGCCCAGATACGCAGTATTTT | CASSLRQGPDTQYF
TRBD2 | 16 | TRBJ2-3 | - | TRBV4-1 | TGCGCCAGCAGCCCCCTAGCGGGAGGGCCCGTAGATACGCAGTATTTT | CASSPLAGGPVDTQYF
TRBD1 | 17 | TRBJ2-6 | - | TRBV19 | TGTGCCAGTGGGACGACAGGGCCCAGCTCTGGGGCCAACGTCCTGACTTTC | CASGTTGPSSGANVLTF
TRBD1 | 16 | TRBJ1-1 | - | TRBV5-1 | TGCGCCAGCAGCGAAGGACAGGGGGCCTCGAACACTGAAGCTTTCTTT | CASSEGQGASNTEAFF
- | 13 | TRBJ2-1 | - | TRBV6-5 | TGTGCCAGCAGCCAAGGACAGAACTTTGAGCAGTTCTTC | CASSQGQNFEQFF
TRBD1 | 15 | TRBJ2-1 | - | TRBV5-5 | TGTGCCAGCAGCTTGGAGGGACAGGACTACAATGAGCAGTTCTTC | CASSLEGQDYNEQFF
- | 15 | TRBJ1-1 | - | TRBV5-6 | TGTGCCAGCAGTTCGAAGGGGGTTTCGAACACTGAAGCTTTCTTT | CASSSKGVSNTEAFF
- | 16 | TRBJ2-5 | - | TRBV7-6 | TGTGCCAGCAGCTTAAGGCGACAGAACCCCCAAGAGACCCAGTACTTC | CASSLRRQNPQETQYF
- | 13 | TRBJ1-1 | - | TRBV11-2 | TGTGCCAGCAGCTCACCGGAGCGCACTGAAGCTTTCTTT | CASSSPERTEAFF
- | 16 | TRBJ1-1 | - | TRBV4-1 | TGCGCCAGCAGCCAAGAACCCGCCTGGGGGGGGACTGAAGCTTTCTTT | CASSQEPAWGGTEAFF
- | 13 | TRBJ2-1 | once | TRBV29-1 | TGCAGCGTTGAAGGTAGAGGTTACAATGAGCAGTTCTTC | CSVEGRGYNEQFF
- | 15 | TRBJ1-5 | - | TRBV5-1 | TGCGCCAGCAGCTTGGCTGGGGACTCGCATCAGCCCCAGCATTTT | CASSLAGDSHQPQHF
TRBD1 | 15 | TRBJ1-1 | - | TRBV5-1 | TGCGCCAGCAGCTTGGCCTGGACAGGGAACACTGAAGCTTTCTTT | CASSLAWTGNTEAFF
TRBD2 | 16 | TRBJ2-3 | - | TRBV4-1 | TGCGCCAGCAGCCAAGGTATAGCGGGAGGTACAGATACGCAGTATTTT | CASSQGIAGGTDTQYF
TRBD2 | 16 | TRBJ2-7 | once | TRBV30 | TGTGCCTGGAGTGTAAGACTAGCGGGAGGATCCTACGAGCAGTACTTC | CAWSVRLAGGSYEQYF
TRBD1 | 16 | TRBJ2-7 | - | TRBV6-6 | TGTGCCAGCGGCCAGGGGGCTCCGGGACAGGGCTACGAGCAGTACTTC | CASGQGAPGQGYEQYF
TRBD1 | 15 | TRBJ1-4 | - | TRBV7-2 | TGTGCCAGCAGCGCCAGGACAGGACTTAATGAAAAACTGTTTTTT | CASSARTGLNEKLFF
TRBD2 | 15 | TRBJ2-1 | - | TRBV6-5 | TGTGCCAGCAGAAGCGGGACTAGCGGGACCTCTGAGCAGTTCTTC | CASRSGTSGTSEQFF
- | 13 | TRBJ2-7 | - | TRBV4-1 | TGCGCCAGCAGCCAAGATCAGAGGTACGAGCAGTACTTC | CASSQDQRYEQYF
- | 15 | TRBJ1-5 | - | TRBV4-1 | TGCGCCAGCAGCCAAGACGGTCAAGGGGTGGAGCCCCAGCATTTT | CASSQDGQGVEPQHF
- | 13 | TRBJ1-2 | - | TRBV19 | TGTGCCAGTAGTGTGGGGACACCTTCTGGCTACACCTTC | CASSVGTPSGYTF
TRBD2 | 15 | TRBJ2-7 | - | TRBV5-4 | TGTGCCAGCAGCTTGTTTGCGGGAGTAGGCTACGAGCAGTACTTC | CASSLFAGVGYEQYF
- | 15 | TRBJ1-2 | once | TRBV2 | TGTGCCAGCGTCTTCGGCGGGCTAGCTAACTATGGCTACACCTTC | CASVFGGLANYGYTF
TRBD1 | 16 | TRBJ2-1 | once | TRBV4-1 | TGCGCCAGCAGCCAAGTTGCAGGGGGCGGTTCGCGAGAGCAGTTCTTC | CASSQVAGGGSREQFF
- | 15 | TRBJ2-3 | - | TRBV5-6 | TGTGCCAGCAGCCTAAGGGGCGGGAACACAGATACGCAGTATTTT | CASSLRGGNTDTQYF
TRBD1 | 14 | TRBJ1-2 | - | TRBV5-1 | TGCGCCAGCAGCATATCCGGGACAGTCAATGGCTACACCTTC | CASSISGTVNGYTF
- | 13 | TRBJ2-7 | - | TRBV18 | TGTGCCAGCTCACCTCGTAGGGAGTACGAGCAGTACTTC | CASSPRREYEQYF
TRBD2 | 17 | TRBJ2-2 | - | TRBV7-8 | TGTGCCAGCAGCCGACCAAGCGGGAGGCAGAACACCGGGGAGCTGTTTTTT | CASSRPSGRQNTGELFF
TRBD2 | 16 | TRBJ2-7 | - | TRBV30 | TGTGCCTGGAGTGTGGGACTAGCGGGAATGTCCTACGAGCAGTACTTC | CAWSVGLAGMSYEQYF
- | 16 | TRBJ2-2 | - | TRBV6-5 | TGTGCCAGCAGTTTAGGCCCGGCGGCAAACACCGGGGAGCTGTTTTTT | CASSLGPAANTGELFF
TRBD1 | 15 | TRBJ1-4 | once | TRBV30 | TGTGCCTGGAGTGTAGGAGACAGGGCCAGTGAAAAACTGTTTTTT | CAWSVGDRASEKLFF
- | 15 | TRBJ2-5 | - | TRBV3-1/TRBV3-2 | TGTGCCAGCAGCCTACTGACCGGGTACCAAGAGACCCAGTACTTC | CASSLLTGYQETQYF
TRBD2 | 19 | TRBJ2-7 | - | TRBV10-3 | TGTGCCATCAGTGACAGCCGCCTAGCGGTCCCCCCAGCCCTCTACGAGCAGTACTTC | CAISDSRLAVPPALYEQYF
TRBD2 | 15 | TRBJ2-3 | - | TRBV18 | TGTGCCAGCTCTCCTAGCGGGTTCAGCACAGATACGCAGTATTTT | CASSPSGFSTDTQYF
TRBD2 | 16 | TRBJ2-5 | - | TRBV5-1 | TGCGCCAGCAGCTGGGCGGGACTAGCGGGAGATTTCACCCAGTACTTC | CASSWAGLAGDFTQYF
TRBD1 | 14 | TRBJ2-7 | - | TRBV7-9 | TGTGCCAGCAGCTCTGGGACAGCCTCCTACGAGCAGTACTTC | CASSSGTASYEQYF
- | 15 | TRBJ1-4 | - | TRBV14 | TGTGCCAGCAGCCATACGGACAGACTGATCGAAAAACTGTTTTTT | CASSHTDRLIEKLFF
TRBD2 | 15 | TRBJ2-3 | - | TRBV6-5 | TGTGCCAGCAGTTACTCGTGGTTAGCGGGGGGTCAGATGTATTTT | CASSYSWLAGGQMYF
TRBD1 | 13 | TRBJ1-1 | - | TRBV3-1/TRBV3-2 | TGTGCCAGCAGCCAATACGAGCGACAGGGTGCTTTCTTT | CASSQYERQGAFF
TRBD1 | 15 | TRBJ1-2 | - | TRBV7-9 | TGTGCCAGCAGCTTTGGGAAGACAGGGCGCTATGGCTACACCTTC | CASSFGKTGRYGYTF
TRBD2 | 14 | TRBJ2-1 | - | TRBV29-1 | TGCAGCGTTGAGGGACTAGCGGAGGTCGATGAGCAGTTCTTC | CSVEGLAEVDEQFF
- | 16 | TRBJ1-3 | - | TRBV19 | TGTGCCAGTAGTACGCCGGGTCGTTACTCTGGAAACACCATATATTTT | CASSTPGRYSGNTIYF